This T cell receptor beta chain was recovered during a study of blood T cell repertoires in COVID-19. For the study at large: Both acute and convalescent COVID-19 samples were obtained from the United States, Italy and Spain. In each case, the material was cDNA or gDNA derived from T cells, B-cell-depleted T cells, or PBMCs.

Methods used by the authors: Cell counts per sample came from amplifying reference gene primers. Data came from immunoSEQ multiplex PCR; TCRdb stores just in-frame clones and leaves some out. V and J calls and clone size come straight from that table; D and trimming were deduced from the DNA. The sample carries about 170,000 clones, about four fifths recorded once. Germline CDR1 is MGHRA and CDR2 is YSYEKL. The CDR3 is made up of 17 amino acids. The V and J ends lost 1 base and 5 bases, in that order; junction bases with no gene match: 9. This chain uses TRBV4-1 with TRBJ2-7, with 12 nucleotides matching TRBD2. This receptor was taken from a woman in her sixties or seventies who had recovered from COVID-19. The sequenced sample consisted of peripheral blood. The CDR3 reads CASSQVPSGGEVNEQYF. The CDR3 DNA is TGCGCCAGCAGCCAAGTTCCTAGCGGGGGGGAAGTCAACGAGCAGTACTTC.